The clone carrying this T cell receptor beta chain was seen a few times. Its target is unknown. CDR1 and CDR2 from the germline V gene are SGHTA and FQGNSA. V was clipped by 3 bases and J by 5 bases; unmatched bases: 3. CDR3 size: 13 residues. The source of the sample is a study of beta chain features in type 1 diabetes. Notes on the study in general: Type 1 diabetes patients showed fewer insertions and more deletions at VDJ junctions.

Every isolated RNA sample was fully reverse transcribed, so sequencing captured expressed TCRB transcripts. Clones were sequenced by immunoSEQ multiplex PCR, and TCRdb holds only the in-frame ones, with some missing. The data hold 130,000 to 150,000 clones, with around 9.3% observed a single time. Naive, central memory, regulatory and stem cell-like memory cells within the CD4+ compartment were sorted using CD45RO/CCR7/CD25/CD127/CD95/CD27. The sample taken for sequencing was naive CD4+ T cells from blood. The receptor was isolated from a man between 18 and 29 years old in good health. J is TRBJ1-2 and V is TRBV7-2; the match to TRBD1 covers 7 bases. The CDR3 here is CASSLGQYYGYTF. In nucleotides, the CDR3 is TGTGCCAGCAGCTTGGGACAGTATTATGGCTACACCTTC.